This record concerns one T cell receptor (beta chain) sequence. This sample was taken from a study of CD8+ T cells in alopecia areata. The CDR3 extends over 13 amino acids. The V gene's germline CDR1 is MNHEY and CDR2 SMNVEV (reference sequence). The V and J ends lost 3 bases and 13 bases, in that order; junction bases with no gene match: 6. Extraction of RNA preceded its reverse transcription into cDNA, which served as the sequencing template. Generated by immunoSEQ multiplex PCR, the TCRdb table keeps only in-frame clones and is missing some. Counted here are 120,000 to 150,000 clones, around 50% occurring once; the ten biggest clones make up approximately 6.6%.

The source is a human donor with alopecia areata. Sequencing was performed on CD4+ T cells sorted from blood. The chain joins TRBV27 to TRBJ1-4; the match to TRBD1 covers 9 bases. The CDR3: CASSFAGTGILFF. In DNA form, the CDR3 reads TGTGCCAGCAGTTTCGCCGGGACAGGGATACTGTTTTTT.